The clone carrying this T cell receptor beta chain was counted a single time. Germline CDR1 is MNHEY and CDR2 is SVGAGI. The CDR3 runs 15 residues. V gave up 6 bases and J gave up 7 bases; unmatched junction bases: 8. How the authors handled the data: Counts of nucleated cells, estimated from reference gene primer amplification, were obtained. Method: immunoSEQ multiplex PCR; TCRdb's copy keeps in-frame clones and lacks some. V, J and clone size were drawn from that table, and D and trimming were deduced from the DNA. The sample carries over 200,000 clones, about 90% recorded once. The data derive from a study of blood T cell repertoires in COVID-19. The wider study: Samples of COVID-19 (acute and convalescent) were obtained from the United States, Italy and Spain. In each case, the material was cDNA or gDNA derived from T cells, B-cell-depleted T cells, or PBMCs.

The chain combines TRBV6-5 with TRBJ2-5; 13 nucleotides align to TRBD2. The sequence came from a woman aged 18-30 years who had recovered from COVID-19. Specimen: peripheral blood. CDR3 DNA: TGTGCCAGCAGCCGTCGGACTAGCGGGAGAGTGACCCAGTACTTC. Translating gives CASSRRTSGRVTQYF.